A single sample gave rise to the 29 T cell receptor beta chains below, sequenced in a study of Graves' ophthalmopathy and Graves' hyperthyroidism. RNA transcripts were the source from which TCR beta CDR3 regions were amplified. The library came from an HTBI-primed first-round RT-PCR and a second-round multiplex PCR. A single record per CDR3 protein comes from TCRdb applying MiXCR to the multiplex PCR reads. The table has a few hundred thousand distinct CDR3 sequences, approximately 18% seen once; the top ten hold approximately 2.4%. The sequenced sample was peripheral blood. These receptors were taken from an adult woman with stable Graves' hyperthyroidism.

In its sample, this clonotype was seen many times. The V call is TRBV12-3 or TRBV12-4, the J call TRBJ2-7, with D maybe TRBD2 (5 bases). With 6 bases removed from V and 3 bases from J, the gap between germline ends came to 9 bases. The CDR3 runs to 12 residues. The CDR3 DNA follows: TGTGCCAGCAGCGACGGGAACTACGAGCAGTACTTC. It is translated as CASSDGNYEQYF.

J is TRBJ2-2 and V is TRBV28, with TRBD2 identical over 8 bases. From germline, CDR1 is MDHEN and CDR2 SYDVKM. There are 14 residues in the CDR3. The ends lost 9 bases at V and 4 bases at J; junction bases unmatched: 7. CDR3 residues: CASTLTSGTGELFF. In DNA, the CDR3 is TGTGCCAGTACCCTTACTAGCGGCACCGGGGAGCTGTTTTTT.

The chain has TRBV5-1 and TRBJ2-5; unclear D gene. Germline V gives CDR1 SGHRS, CDR2 YFSETQ. The CDR3 totals 15 residues. V was shortened by 0 bases and J by 2 bases, with 11 bases between the two germline ends. In DNA, the CDR3 is TGCGCCAGCAGCTTGGCCAGTCATGAGCAAGAGACCCAGTACTTC. This encodes CASSLASHEQETQYF.

To note about this clonotype: A much more abundant neighbour one base away suggests this may be a read error. The rearrangement links TRBV13 to TRBJ2-7; no clear D gene. This CDR3 is built from 13 residues. Germline V lookup: CDR1 PRHDT, CDR2 FYEKMQ (reference sequence). CDR3 in DNA: TGTTCCAGCAGCTTACGGCTGGCTCGCGAGCAGTACTTC. Protein product: CSSSLRLAREQYF.

This clonotype was counted at least ten times. The V and J genes are TRBV7-9 and TRBJ2-7; D gene uncertain. This CDR3 region has 15 residues. The germline CDR1 and CDR2 sequences are SEHNR and FQNEAQ (reference sequence). V was shortened by 1 base and J by 0 bases, with 10 bases between the two germline ends. CDR3 in DNA: TGTGCCAGCAGCTTAGGGGCATCGAGCTCCTACGAGCAGTACTTC. Translation: CASSLGASSSYEQYF. The full variable domain, rest sourced from reference TRBV7-9 and TRBJ2-7, is DTGVSQNPRHKITKRGQNVTFRCDPISEHNRLYWYRQTLGQGPEFLTYFQNEAQLEKSRLLSDRFSAERPKGSFSTLEIQRTEQGDSAMYLCASSLGASSSYEQYFGPGTRLTVT.

This clonotype has at least ten counts. The gene calls are TRBV13 and TRBJ2-7; D possibly matches TRBD1 or TRBD2 (5 bases each). The CDR3 runs to 14 residues. Germline-derived CDR1 and CDR2 are PRHDT and FYEKMQ (reference sequence). Trimming left V 0 bases short and J 2 bases short, with 8 bases between. The CDR3 region is CASSLGGDAYEQYF. The DNA of the CDR3 is TGTGCCAGCAGCTTAGGCGGGGACGCCTACGAGCAGTACTTC.

In its sample, this clonotype was seen many times. The chain carries TRBV6-5 and TRBJ2-7; D unclear. Trimming took off 2 bases at V and 0 bases at J, with 11 bases between the two ends. The germline CDR1 and CDR2 sequences are MNHEY and SVGAGI. This CDR3 has 15 amino acids. This CDR3 is CASSYDGPISYEQYF. CDR3 nucleotide sequence: TGTGCCAGCAGTTACGACGGACCGATCTCCTACGAGCAGTACTTC.

This chain links TRBV10-3 with TRBJ1-2; a possible D gene is TRBD1 (5 bases). Deletions cut 6 bases from V and 7 bases from J, with 12 bases between. The CDR3 is 12 amino acids. Germline V gene sequence: CDR1 ENHRY, CDR2 SYGVKD. DNA for the CDR3: TGTGCCATCAGCGACCAGGGAGGTGGCTACACCTTC. Its protein is CAISDQGGGYTF.

At least ten counts were recorded for this clonotype. Because the CDR3's place on the DNA is in doubt, the DNA is left out and the CDR3 is given as listed by TCRdb. V usage is TRBV12-3 or TRBV12-4 and J usage is TRBJ2-7; TRBD2 is the table's D call and was not checked against the DNA. The CDR3 is 14 residues long, counting both termini. The CDR3 sequence: CASSTSAGWNEQYF.

This clonotype was detected many times. The chain recombines TRBV19 with TRBJ1-2; D may be TRBD1 (6 bases). The CDR3 loop spans 13 amino acids. The V and J ends lost 6 bases and 8 bases respectively, with 16 bases between them. Germline CDR1 LNHDA, CDR2 SQIVND (reference sequence). The DNA of the CDR3 is TGTGCCAGTAGCCTAAGGGGGAGCCCCGGCTACACCTTC. Translation: CASSLRGSPGYTF.

Ten or more counts support this clonotype. The CDR3 loop reads CAILVRGRATTHQPQHF. The CDR3, as DNA: TGTGCCATCCTGGTTCGGGGCCGCGCCACCACACATCAGCCCCAGCATTTT. This chain links TRBV27 with TRBJ1-5; TRBD1 might be the D (5 bases). The CDR3 totals 17 residues. The germline CDR1 and CDR2 sequences are MNHEY and SMNVEV (reference sequence). Trimming pared 10 bases from V and 5 bases from J, leaving 27 bases between.

With regard to this clonotype: A much larger clone differs from this one at a single base, so this may be a read error. The chain combines TRBV28 with TRBJ1-1; D not resolved. CDR3 length: 13 residues. V lost 3 bases and J lost 1, with 6 bases in between. Germline V gene sequence: CDR1 MDHEN, CDR2 SYDVKM. DNA for the CDR3: TGTGCCAGCAGTTTTTACGGGAACACTGAAGCTTTCTTT. The encoded protein is CASSFYGNTEAFF.

This clonotype was recorded at least ten times. The chain is built from TRBV27 and TRBJ1-6; D perhaps matches TRBD1 (5 bases). The germline V gene has CDR1 MNHEY and CDR2 SMNVEV (reference sequence). The CDR3 totals 15 residues. The V end lost 5 bases, the J end lost 5 bases, and 13 bases lay between the germline ends. The CDR3 nucleotides read TGTGCCAGCAGTCGTACCAGGGTCAATAATTCACCCCTCCACTTT. It is translated as CASSRTRVNNSPLHF.

This clonotype was detected many times. V gene TRBV27 combines with J gene TRBJ1-1; maybe TRBD1 (5 bases). Germline CDR1 is MNHEY and CDR2 is SMNVEV (reference sequence). Trimming took 2 bases from V and 4 from J, leaving 11 bases between them. The CDR3 totals 14 residues. CDR3 amino acids: CASSLRREVTEAFF. Written as DNA, the CDR3 is TGTGCCAGCAGTTTACGCAGGGAGGTCACTGAAGCTTTCTTT.

This clonotype has a count of ten or more. The chain links TRBV7-9 to TRBJ2-5; D is ambiguous. Germline V lookup: CDR1 SEHNR, CDR2 FQNEAQ (reference sequence). V dropped 4 bases and J dropped 4 bases, with 16 bases sitting between them. The CDR3 totals 15 residues. For the CDR3, the DNA is TGTGCCAGCAGCTCCCAGAGGAGACTGTCAGAGACCCAGTACTTC. Translated: CASSSQRRLSETQYF. The variable domain in full, completed from reference TRBV7-9 and TRBJ2-5, reads DTGVSQNPRHKITKRGQNVTFRCDPISEHNRLYWYRQTLGQGPEFLTYFQNEAQLEKSRLLSDRFSAERPKGSFSTLEIQRTEQGDSAMYLCASSSQRRLSETQYFGPGTRLLVL.

Concerning this clonotype itself: A much more abundant neighbour one base away suggests this may be a read error. The conserved final phenylalanine or tryptophan is absent from the CDR3, which likely points to a read error. The V and J genes are TRBV20-1 and TRBJ2-3; TRBD2 aligns across 10 bases. Germline-derived CDR1 and CDR2 are DFQATT and SNEGSKA (reference sequence). The CDR3 has 14 amino acids. CDR3 residues: CSARGLAGEDTQYC. In nucleotides, the CDR3 is TGCAGTGCGAGAGGGCTAGCGGGAGAAGATACGCAGTATTGT.

The chain recombines TRBV6-2 or TRBV6-3 with TRBJ2-5, with a possible D match to TRBD1 (6 bases). This CDR3 contains 14 residues. The V gene lost 7 bases and the J gene lost 3 bases, with 15 bases spanning the gap. From germline, CDR1 is MNHEY and CDR2 SVGEGT. This CDR3 is CASTPRQVEETQYF. CDR3 DNA: TGTGCCAGCACCCCAAGACAGGTAGAAGAGACCCAGTACTTC.

This clonotype was picked up many times. The chain employs TRBV6-1 and TRBJ2-7; TRBD1 might be the D (5 bases). Trimming shortened V by 1 base and J by 1 base, and 11 bases separated the two germline ends. Germline CDR1 and CDR2: MNHNS and SASEGT. The CDR3 sequence is 15 residues long. CDR3 in DNA: TGTGCCAGCAGTGAAGGGTCGGCAGGGTCCTACGAGCAGTACTTC. Translating gives CASSEGSAGSYEQYF.

Ten or more counts support this clonotype. The chain carries TRBV19 and TRBJ2-7; 7 nucleotides agree with TRBD2. V dropped 4 bases and J dropped 3; count of bases not matched to a gene: 6. Germline CDR1 LNHDA, CDR2 SQIVND (reference sequence). The CDR3 covers 14 residues. CDR3 sequence: CASSSREDLYEQYF. Here the CDR3 DNA reads TGTGCCAGTAGTAGCCGGGAGGACCTCTACGAGCAGTACTTC.

This clonotype was counted many times. This chain connects TRBV11-2 to TRBJ1-1; D remains ambiguous. The CDR3 spans 14 residues. Trimming removed 1 base from V and 1 base from J, with 7 bases in between. Germline assignment: CDR1 SGHAT and CDR2 FQNNGV. The CDR3 nucleotides read TGTGCCAGCAGCTTAGCATGGGCGAACACTGAAGCTTTCTTT. Translated, it gives CASSLAWANTEAFF. The variable domain in full, with the rest retrieved from reference TRBV11-2 and TRBJ1-1, is EAGVAQSPRYKIIEKRQSVAFWCNPISGHATLYWYQQILGQGPKLLIQFQNNGVVDDSQLPKDRFSAERLKGVDSTLKIQPAKLEDSAVYLCASSLAWANTEAFFGQGTRLTVV.

This clonotype was seen repeatedly, ten times or more. The chain links TRBV18 to TRBJ1-1; possibly TRBD1 for D (6 bases). The CDR3 is 16 residues long. Germline V lookup: CDR1 KGHSH, CDR2 LQKENI. Deletions cut 6 bases from V and 9 bases from J, with 26 bases between. Here the CDR3 DNA reads TGTGCCAGCTCTTACCAAGTCGGGGGGCTCATGCACCAAGCTTTCTTT. This encodes CASSYQVGGLMHQAFF.

This rearrangement joins TRBV12-3 or TRBV12-4 to TRBJ1-1; TRBD1 might be the D (5 bases). The CDR3 length is 11 residues. V shed 5 bases and J shed 10 bases, with 11 bases lying between them. The CDR3 coding sequence is TGTGCCAGCAGTGCAGGGAGGGGAGCTTTCTTT. As protein: CASSAGRGAFF.

In its sample, this clonotype was seen many times. This chain connects TRBV5-1 to TRBJ2-4; TRBD1 matches 7 bases. Trimming took 1 base from V and 7 from J; bases not matched to a gene: 2. From germline, CDR1 is SGHRS and CDR2 YFSETQ. CDR3 length equals 13 residues. The CDR3 DNA reads as TGCGCCAGCAGCTTGACACAGGGGAACATTCAGTACTTC. It is translated as CASSLTQGNIQYF.

This clonotype was recorded at least ten times. This chain links TRBV3-1 with TRBJ2-7; TRBD2 matches at 9 bases. Germline values: CDR1 LGHDT, CDR2 YNNKEL (reference sequence). CDR3 length: 17 residues. V trimming: 10 bases; J trimming: 0 bases; junction bases outside the gene matches: 16. The CDR3 DNA reads as TGTGCCACGGCGGAGGGAGCGGGAGGACCCTCCTCCTACGAGCAGTACTTC. Amino acids: CATAEGAGGPSSYEQYF.

This clonotype was picked up many times. V usage is TRBV24-1 and J usage is TRBJ2-2; D possibly matches TRBD1 or TRBD2 (5 bases each). Germline CDR1 KGHDR, CDR2 SFDVKD. The CDR3 runs 14 residues. The V end was cut by 10 bases, the J end by 5 bases, with 16 bases between. CDR3: CATRDPEKTGELFF. The DNA for the CDR3 is TGTGCCACTCGGGACCCAGAAAAGACCGGGGAGCTGTTTTTT.

This clonotype was seen many times. This sequence joins TRBV6-1 and TRBJ1-2; possibly TRBD1 for D (6 bases). CDR3 length: 14 residues. Per the germline V gene, CDR1 is MNHNS and CDR2 is SASEGT. V lost 3 bases, J lost 1 base, and 9 bases lay in between. CDR3 residues: CASSDRGVNYGYTF. The CDR3 DNA reads as TGTGCCAGCAGTGACAGGGGAGTTAACTATGGCTACACCTTC.

This clonotype has more than one count but fewer than ten. V is TRBV9 and J is TRBJ1-5; D not resolved. Trimming removed 0 bases from V and 8 bases from J, with 12 bases in between. Germline loops: CDR1 SGDLS, CDR2 YYNGEE. This CDR3 region has 14 residues. The CDR3 coding sequence is TGTGCCAGCAGCGTAGGGGGAGTCGGGGAGCCCCAGCATTTT. It specifies CASSVGGVGEPQHF.

This clonotype was seen repeatedly, ten times or more. The rearrangement links TRBV7-2 to TRBJ2-7, with D perhaps given as TRBD1 or TRBD2 (5 bases each). Trimming left V 1 base short and J 10 bases short, with 17 bases between. Per the germline V gene, CDR1 is SGHTA and CDR2 is FQGNSA. CDR3 length equals 14 residues. CDR3 protein: CASSLEAGTRGQYF. CDR3 DNA: TGTGCCAGCAGCTTAGAGGCCGGGACGAGGGGACAGTACTTC.

This clonotype was recorded a few times. The chain combines TRBV3-1 with TRBJ2-7; D ambiguous. The CDR3 is 15 amino acids. Between the trimmed V and J ends, which lost 4 bases and 2 bases, there was a span of 15 bases. Germline values: CDR1 LGHDT, CDR2 YNNKEL (reference sequence). The CDR3 loop reads CASSPRPIPPYEQYF. The CDR3 DNA is TGTGCCAGCAGCCCACGACCCATCCCACCCTACGAGCAGTACTTC.